This record covers a single T cell receptor (beta chain). The data are from a study of blood T cell repertoires in COVID-19. Study-level information: Acute and convalescent COVID-19 specimens originated in the United States, Italy and Spain. T cells, B-cell-depleted T cells, or PBMCs provided the cDNA or gDNA that served as material.

CDR1 is SGHTA and CDR2 is FQGNSA in the germline V gene. The ends were cut back, 5 bases at V and 0 bases at J, with 14 bases in the middle. This CDR3 contains 15 residues. Study processing details: It was from reference gene primer amplification that nucleated cell counts were estimated. Produced via immunoSEQ multiplex PCR; TCRdb's table is partial and in-frame only. That table is the source of V, J and clone size, and D and trimming were worked out from the DNA. The sample records about 150,000 clones, roughly 91% being singletons. The chain has TRBV7-2 and TRBJ2-7; D gene unclear. The TCR was taken from a man in his 60s with active or convalescent COVID-19. The sample consisted of peripheral blood. The CDR3 region has the DNA TGTGCCAGCAGCCCCCGCGGAACCAGCTCCTACGAGCAGTACTTC. This gives the protein CASSPRGTSSYEQYF. The variable domain in full, completed from reference TRBV7-2 and TRBJ2-7, reads GAGVSQSPSNKVTEKGKDVELRCDPISGHTALYWYRQSLGQGLEFLIYFQGNSAPDKSGLPSDRFSAERTGGSVSTLTIQRTQQEDSAVYLCASSPRGTSSYEQYFGPGTRLTVT.